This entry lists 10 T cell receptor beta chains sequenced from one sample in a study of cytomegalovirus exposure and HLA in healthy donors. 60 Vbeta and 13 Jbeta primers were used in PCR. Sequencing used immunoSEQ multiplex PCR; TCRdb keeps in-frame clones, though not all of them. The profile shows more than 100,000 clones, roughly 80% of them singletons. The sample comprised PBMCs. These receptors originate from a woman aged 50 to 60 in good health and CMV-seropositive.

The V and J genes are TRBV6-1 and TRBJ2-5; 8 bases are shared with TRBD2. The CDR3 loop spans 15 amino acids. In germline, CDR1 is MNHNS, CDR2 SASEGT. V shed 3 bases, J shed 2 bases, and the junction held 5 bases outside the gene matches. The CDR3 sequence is CASSDGAGGQETQYF. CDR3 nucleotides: TGTGCCAGCAGTGATGGTGCGGGGGGACAAGAGACCCAGTACTTC.

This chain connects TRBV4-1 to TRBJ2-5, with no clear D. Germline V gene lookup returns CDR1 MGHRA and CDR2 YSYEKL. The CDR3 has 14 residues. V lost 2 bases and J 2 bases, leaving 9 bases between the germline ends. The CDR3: CASSQLSLQETQYF. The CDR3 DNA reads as TGCGCCAGCAGCCAATTATCGCTACAAGAGACCCAGTACTTC.

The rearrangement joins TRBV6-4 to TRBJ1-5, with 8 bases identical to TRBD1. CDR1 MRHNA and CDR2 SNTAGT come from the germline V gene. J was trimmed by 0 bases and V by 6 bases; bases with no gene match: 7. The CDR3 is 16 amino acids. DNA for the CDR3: TGTGCCAGCAGACGGACAGGGCCCCTTAGCAATCAGCCCCAGCATTTT. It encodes CASRRTGPLSNQPQHF.

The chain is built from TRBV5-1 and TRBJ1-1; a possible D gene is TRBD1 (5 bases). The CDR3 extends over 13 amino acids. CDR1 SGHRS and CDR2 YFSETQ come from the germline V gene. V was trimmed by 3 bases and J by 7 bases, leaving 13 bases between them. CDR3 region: CASSSDWGGEAFF. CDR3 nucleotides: TGCGCCAGCAGCTCCGACTGGGGGGGTGAAGCTTTCTTT.

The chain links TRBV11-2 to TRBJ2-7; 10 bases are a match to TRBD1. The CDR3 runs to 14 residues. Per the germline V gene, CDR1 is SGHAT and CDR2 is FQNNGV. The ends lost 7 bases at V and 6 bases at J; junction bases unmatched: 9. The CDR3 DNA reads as TGTGCCAGCACCTGGGGGACAGGGGAAGGCGAGCAGTACTTC. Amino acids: CASTWGTGEGEQYF. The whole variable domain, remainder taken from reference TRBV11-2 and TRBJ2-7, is EAGVAQSPRYKIIEKRQSVAFWCNPISGHATLYWYQQILGQGPKLLIQFQNNGVVDDSQLPKDRFSAERLKGVDSTLKIQPAKLEDSAVYLCASTWGTGEGEQYFGPGTRLTVT.

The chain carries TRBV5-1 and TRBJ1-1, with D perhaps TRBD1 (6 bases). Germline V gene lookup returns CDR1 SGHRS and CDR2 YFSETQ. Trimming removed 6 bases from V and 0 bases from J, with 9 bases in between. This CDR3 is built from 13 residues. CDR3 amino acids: CASIGDMNTEAFF. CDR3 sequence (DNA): TGCGCCAGCATCGGGGACATGAACACTGAAGCTTTCTTT.

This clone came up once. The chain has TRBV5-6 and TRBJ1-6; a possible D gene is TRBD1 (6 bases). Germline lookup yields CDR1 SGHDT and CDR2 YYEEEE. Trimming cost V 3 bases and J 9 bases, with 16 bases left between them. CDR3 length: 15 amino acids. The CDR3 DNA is TGTGCCAGCAGCTGGGGCGGGGGCAAATTTTCACCCCTCCACTTT. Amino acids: CASSWGGGKFSPLHF. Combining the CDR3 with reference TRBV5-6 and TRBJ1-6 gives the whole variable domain DAGVTQSPTHLIKTRGQQVTLRCSPKSGHDTVSWYQQALGQGPQFIFQYYEEEERQRGNFPDRFSGHQFPNYSSELNVNALLLGDSALYLCASSWGGGKFSPLHFGNGTRLTVT.

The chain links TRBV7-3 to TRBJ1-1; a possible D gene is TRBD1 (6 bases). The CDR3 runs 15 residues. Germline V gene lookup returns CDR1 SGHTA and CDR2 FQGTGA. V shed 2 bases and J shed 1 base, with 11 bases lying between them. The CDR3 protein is CASSLFGTPNTEAFF. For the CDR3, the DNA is TGTGCCAGCAGCTTATTTGGGACACCGAACACTGAAGCTTTCTTT.

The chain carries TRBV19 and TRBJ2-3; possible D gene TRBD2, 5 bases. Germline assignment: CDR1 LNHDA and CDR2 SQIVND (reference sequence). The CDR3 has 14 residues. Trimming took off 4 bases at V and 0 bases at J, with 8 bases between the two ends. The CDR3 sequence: CASSTRASTDTQYF. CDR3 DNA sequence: TGTGCCAGTAGTACGCGGGCTAGCACAGATACGCAGTATTTT.

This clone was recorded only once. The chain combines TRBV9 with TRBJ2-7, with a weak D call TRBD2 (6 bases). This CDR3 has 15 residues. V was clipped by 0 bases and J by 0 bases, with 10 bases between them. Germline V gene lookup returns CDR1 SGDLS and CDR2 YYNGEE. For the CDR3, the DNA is TGTGCCAGCAGCGTAGGCGGGAAAAGCTCCTACGAGCAGTACTTC. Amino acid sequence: CASSVGGKSSYEQYF. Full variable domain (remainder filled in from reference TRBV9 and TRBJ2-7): DSGVTQTPKHLITATGQRVTLRCSPRSGDLSVYWYQQSLDQGLQFLIQYYNGEERAKGNILERFSAQQFPDLHSELNLSSLELGDSALYFCASSVGGKSSYEQYFGPGTRLTVT.